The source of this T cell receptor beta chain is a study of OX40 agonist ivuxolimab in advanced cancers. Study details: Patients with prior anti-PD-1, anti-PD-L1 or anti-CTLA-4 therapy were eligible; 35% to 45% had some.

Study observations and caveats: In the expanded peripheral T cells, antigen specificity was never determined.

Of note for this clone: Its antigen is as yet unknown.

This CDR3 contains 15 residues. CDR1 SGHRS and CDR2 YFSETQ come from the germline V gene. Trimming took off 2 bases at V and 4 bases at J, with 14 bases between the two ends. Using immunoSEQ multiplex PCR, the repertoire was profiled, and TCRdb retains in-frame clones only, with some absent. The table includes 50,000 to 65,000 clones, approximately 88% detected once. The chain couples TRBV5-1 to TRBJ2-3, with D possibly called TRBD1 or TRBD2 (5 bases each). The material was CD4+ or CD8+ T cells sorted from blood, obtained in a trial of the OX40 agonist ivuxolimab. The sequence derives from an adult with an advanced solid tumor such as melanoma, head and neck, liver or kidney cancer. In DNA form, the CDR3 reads TGCGCCAGCAGCTTAGCTAGCAGGGTCGCAGATACGCAGTATTTT. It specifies CASSLASRVADTQYF.